This T cell receptor beta chain was recorded in a study of blood T cell repertoires in COVID-19. As for the study in general: The cDNA or gDNA used as material had been derived from T cells, B-cell-depleted T cells, or PBMCs.

TCRdb keeps only in-frame clones here, not all; method: immunoSEQ multiplex PCR. Among 130,000 to 150,000 clones listed, 75% to 85% were seen once. The CDR3 covers 15 residues. From germline, CDR1 is KGHSH and CDR2 LQKENI. The V gene lost 2 bases and the J gene lost 5 bases, with 16 bases spanning the gap. The origin of this receptor is a man in his sixties with active or convalescent COVID-19. The V and J genes are TRBV18 and TRBJ2-7, with D perhaps matching TRBD2 (6 bases). What was sequenced was peripheral blood. Here the CDR3 reads CASSPAGTLSDEQYF. DNA of the CDR3: TGTGCCAGCTCACCAGCGGGGACCCTAAGCGACGAGCAGTACTTC.